This T cell receptor (beta chain) was identified in a study of shared clonotypes between healthy human individuals. Study-wide findings and caveats: Roughly 4.6% of naive CD4 clonotypes were common to a few donors. Estimated richness was generally greater in naive than memory subsets. Clonotypes which were not shared had lower generation probabilities than clonotypes that all four donors shared.

At the deep level, the assay was run. Sequencing used immunoSEQ multiplex PCR; TCRdb keeps in-frame clones, though not all of them. The top ten clones hold about 0.41% of a sample with approximately 2,300,000 clones, around 92% of them seen once. As concerns this clone: Its antigen is as yet unknown.

V was trimmed by 5 bases and J by 0 bases, leaving 23 bases between them. Germline V gives CDR1 MDHEN, CDR2 SYDVKM. This CDR3 region has 19 residues. V usage is TRBV28 and J usage is TRBJ1-3, with D possibly being TRBD1 (5 bases). The sample taken for sequencing was naive CD4+ T cells from PBMCs. Subset described: CD45RA+ positively selected. This sequence was found in a young man in good health. Some clones in this sample may be carry-over from other donors' samples. The CDR3 DNA reads as TGTGCCAGCAGTCTCGGCGGCTCGGGACTCCTGAGCTCTGGAAACACCATATATTTT. This translates into CASSLGGSGLLSSGNTIYF.